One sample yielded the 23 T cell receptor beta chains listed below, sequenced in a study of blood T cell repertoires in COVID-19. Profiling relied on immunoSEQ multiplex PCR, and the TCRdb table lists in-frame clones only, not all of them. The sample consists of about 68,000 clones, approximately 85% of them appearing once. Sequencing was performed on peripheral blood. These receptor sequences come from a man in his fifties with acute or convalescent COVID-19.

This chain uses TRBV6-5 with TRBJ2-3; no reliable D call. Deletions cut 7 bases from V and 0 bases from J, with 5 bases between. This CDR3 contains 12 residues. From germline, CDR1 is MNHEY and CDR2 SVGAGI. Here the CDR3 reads CASIGSTDTQYF. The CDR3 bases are TGTGCCAGCATTGGCAGCACAGATACGCAGTATTTT.

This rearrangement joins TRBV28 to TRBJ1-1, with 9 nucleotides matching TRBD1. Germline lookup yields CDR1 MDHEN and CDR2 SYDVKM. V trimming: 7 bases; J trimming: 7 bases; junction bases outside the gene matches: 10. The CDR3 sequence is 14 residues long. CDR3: CASKTTGGYNEAFF. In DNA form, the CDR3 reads TGTGCCAGCAAAACAACAGGGGGCTATAATGAAGCTTTCTTT.

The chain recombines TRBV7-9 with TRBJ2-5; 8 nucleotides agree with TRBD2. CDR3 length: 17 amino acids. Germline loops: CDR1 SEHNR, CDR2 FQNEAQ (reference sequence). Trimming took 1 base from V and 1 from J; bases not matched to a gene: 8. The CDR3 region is CASSLGTVAGPQETQYF. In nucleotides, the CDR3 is TGTGCCAGCAGCTTAGGAACGGTAGCGGGGCCCCAAGAGACCCAGTACTTC.

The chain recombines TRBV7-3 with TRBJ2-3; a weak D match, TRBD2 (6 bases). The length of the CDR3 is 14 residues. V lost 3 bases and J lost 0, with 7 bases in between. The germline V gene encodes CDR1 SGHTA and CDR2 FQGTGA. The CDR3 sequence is CASSFAGSTDTQYF. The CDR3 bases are TGTGCCAGCAGCTTCGCGGGGAGCACAGATACGCAGTATTTT.

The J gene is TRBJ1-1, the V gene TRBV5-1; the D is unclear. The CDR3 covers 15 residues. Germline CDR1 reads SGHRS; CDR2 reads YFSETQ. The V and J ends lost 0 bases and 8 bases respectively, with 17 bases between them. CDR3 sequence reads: CASSLESGGPSEAFF. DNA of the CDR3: TGCGCCAGCAGCTTGGAATCAGGAGGGCCATCCGAAGCTTTCTTT.

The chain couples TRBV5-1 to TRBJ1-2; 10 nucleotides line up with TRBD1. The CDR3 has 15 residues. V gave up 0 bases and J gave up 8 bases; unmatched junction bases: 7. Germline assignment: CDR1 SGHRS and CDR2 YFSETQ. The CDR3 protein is CASSLEGTGVTGYTF. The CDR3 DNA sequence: TGCGCCAGCAGCTTGGAGGGGACAGGGGTAACCGGCTACACCTTC. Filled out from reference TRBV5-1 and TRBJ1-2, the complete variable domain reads KAGVTQTPRYLIKTRGQQVTLSCSPISGHRSVSWYQQTPGQGLQFLFEYFSETQRNKGNFPGRFSGRQFSNSRSEMNVSTLELGDSALYLCASSLEGTGVTGYTFGSGTRLTVV.

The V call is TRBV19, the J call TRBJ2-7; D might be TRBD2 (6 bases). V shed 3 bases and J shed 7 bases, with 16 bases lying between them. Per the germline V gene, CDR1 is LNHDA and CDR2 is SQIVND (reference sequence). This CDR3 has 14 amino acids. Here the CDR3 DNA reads TGTGCCAGTAGTATGGACCCCGCCGCGGGAGAGCAGTACTTC. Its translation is CASSMDPAAGEQYF.

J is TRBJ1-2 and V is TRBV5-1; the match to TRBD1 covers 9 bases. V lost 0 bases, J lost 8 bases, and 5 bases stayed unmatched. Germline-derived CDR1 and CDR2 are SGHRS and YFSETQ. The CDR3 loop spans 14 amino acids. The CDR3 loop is CASSLDPTGGGYTF. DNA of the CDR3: TGCGCCAGCAGCTTGGACCCGACAGGGGGAGGCTACACCTTC.

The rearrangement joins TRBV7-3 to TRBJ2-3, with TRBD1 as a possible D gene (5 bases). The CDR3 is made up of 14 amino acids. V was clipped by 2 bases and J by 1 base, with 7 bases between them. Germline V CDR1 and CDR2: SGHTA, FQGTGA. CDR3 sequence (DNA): TGTGCCAGCAGCTTATCAGGGCGCACAGATACGCAGTATTTT. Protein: CASSLSGRTDTQYF.

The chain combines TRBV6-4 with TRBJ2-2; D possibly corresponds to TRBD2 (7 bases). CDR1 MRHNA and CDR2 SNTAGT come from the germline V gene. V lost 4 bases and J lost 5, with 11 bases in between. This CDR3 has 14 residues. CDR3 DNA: TGTGCCAGCAGTGTCGCGGGGGCTACCGGGGAGCTGTTTTTT. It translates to CASSVAGATGELFF.

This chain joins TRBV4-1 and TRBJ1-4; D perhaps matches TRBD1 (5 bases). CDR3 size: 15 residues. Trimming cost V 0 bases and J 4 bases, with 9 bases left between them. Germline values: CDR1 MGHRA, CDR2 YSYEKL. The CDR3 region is CASSQDTGYNEKLFF. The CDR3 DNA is TGCGCCAGCAGCCAAGACACAGGCTATAATGAAAAACTGTTTTTT.

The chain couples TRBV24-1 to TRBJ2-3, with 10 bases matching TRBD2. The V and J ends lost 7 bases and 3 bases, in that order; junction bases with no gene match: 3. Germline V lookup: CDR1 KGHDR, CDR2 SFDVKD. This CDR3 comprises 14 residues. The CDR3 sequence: CATSGLAETDTQYF. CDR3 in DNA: TGTGCCACCAGCGGACTAGCGGAAACAGATACGCAGTATTTT.

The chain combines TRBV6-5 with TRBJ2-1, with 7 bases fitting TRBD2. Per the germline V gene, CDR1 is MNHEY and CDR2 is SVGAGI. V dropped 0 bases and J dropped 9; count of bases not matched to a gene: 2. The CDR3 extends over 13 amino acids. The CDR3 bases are TGTGCCAGCAGTTACTCGGGCGGGGGTGAGCAGTTCTTC. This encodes CASSYSGGGEQFF.

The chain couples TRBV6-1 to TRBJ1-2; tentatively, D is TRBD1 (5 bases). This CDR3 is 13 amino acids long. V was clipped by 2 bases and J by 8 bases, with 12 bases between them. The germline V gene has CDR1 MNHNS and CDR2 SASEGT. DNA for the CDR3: TGTGCCAGCAGTGAAAACGGGGGGAAGGGCTACACCTTC. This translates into CASSENGGKGYTF.

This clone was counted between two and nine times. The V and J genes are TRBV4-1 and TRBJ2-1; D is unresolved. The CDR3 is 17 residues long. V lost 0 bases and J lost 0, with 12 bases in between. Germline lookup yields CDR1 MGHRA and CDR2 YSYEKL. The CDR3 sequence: CASSQEGSTASYNEQFF. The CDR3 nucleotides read TGCGCCAGCAGCCAAGAAGGCTCCACAGCCTCCTACAATGAGCAGTTCTTC.

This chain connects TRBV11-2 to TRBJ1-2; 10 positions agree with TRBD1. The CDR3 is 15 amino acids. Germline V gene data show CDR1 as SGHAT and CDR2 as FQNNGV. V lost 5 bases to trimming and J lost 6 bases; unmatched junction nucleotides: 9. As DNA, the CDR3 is TGTGCCAGCAGCAGGGACAGGGGAACGATGAATGGCTACACCTTC. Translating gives CASSRDRGTMNGYTF.

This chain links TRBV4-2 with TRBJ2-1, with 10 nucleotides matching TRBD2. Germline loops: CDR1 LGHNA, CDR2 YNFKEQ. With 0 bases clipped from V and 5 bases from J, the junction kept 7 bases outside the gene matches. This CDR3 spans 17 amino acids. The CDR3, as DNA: TGTGCCAGCAGCCAAGATCTGGTAGCGGGGGGTAACAATGAGCAGTTCTTC. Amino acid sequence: CASSQDLVAGGNNEQFF.

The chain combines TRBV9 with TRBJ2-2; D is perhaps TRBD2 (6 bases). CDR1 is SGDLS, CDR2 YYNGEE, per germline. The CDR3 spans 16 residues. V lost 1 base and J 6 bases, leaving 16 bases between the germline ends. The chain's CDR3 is CASSVTSTPLAGELFF. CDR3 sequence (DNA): TGTGCCAGCAGCGTAACTAGCACCCCCCTCGCCGGGGAGCTGTTTTTT.

CDR3 protein: CASSRQVTDSGANVLTF. CDR3 coding DNA: TGCGCCAGCAGCCGCCAGGTTACCGACTCTGGGGCCAACGTCCTGACTTTC. The chain combines TRBV5-1 with TRBJ2-6; unclear D gene. V was clipped by 4 bases and J by 0 bases, with 14 bases between them. Germline CDR1 and CDR2: SGHRS and YFSETQ. There are 17 residues in the CDR3.

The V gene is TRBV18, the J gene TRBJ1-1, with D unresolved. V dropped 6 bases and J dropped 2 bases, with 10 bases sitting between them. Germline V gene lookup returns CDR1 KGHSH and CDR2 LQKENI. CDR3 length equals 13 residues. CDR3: CASSYESNTEAFF. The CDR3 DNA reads TGTGCCAGCTCGTACGAGTCCAACACTGAAGCTTTCTTT.

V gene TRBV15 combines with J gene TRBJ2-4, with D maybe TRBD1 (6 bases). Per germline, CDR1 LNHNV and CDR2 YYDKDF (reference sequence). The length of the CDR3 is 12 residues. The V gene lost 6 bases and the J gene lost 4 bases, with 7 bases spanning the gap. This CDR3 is CATRGQKNIQYF. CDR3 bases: TGTGCCACCAGAGGACAGAAAAACATTCAGTACTTC.

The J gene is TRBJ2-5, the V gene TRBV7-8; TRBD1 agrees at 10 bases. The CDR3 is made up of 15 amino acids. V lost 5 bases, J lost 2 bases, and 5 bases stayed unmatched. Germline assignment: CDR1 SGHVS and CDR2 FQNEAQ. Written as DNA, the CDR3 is TGTGCCAGCAGCCCGACAGGGGGCGAACAAGAGACCCAGTACTTC. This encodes CASSPTGGEQETQYF.

Written as DNA, the CDR3 is TGTGCCAGCAGCCAAGACGGCGGGGGTCGTACTTACGAGCAGTACTTC. Its protein product is CASSQDGGGRTYEQYF. This chain links TRBV4-2 with TRBJ2-7, with 7 bases fitting TRBD2. The trim removed 0 bases at V and 4 bases at J, leaving 9 bases unmatched. Germline assignment: CDR1 LGHNA and CDR2 YNFKEQ. This CDR3 spans 16 amino acids.